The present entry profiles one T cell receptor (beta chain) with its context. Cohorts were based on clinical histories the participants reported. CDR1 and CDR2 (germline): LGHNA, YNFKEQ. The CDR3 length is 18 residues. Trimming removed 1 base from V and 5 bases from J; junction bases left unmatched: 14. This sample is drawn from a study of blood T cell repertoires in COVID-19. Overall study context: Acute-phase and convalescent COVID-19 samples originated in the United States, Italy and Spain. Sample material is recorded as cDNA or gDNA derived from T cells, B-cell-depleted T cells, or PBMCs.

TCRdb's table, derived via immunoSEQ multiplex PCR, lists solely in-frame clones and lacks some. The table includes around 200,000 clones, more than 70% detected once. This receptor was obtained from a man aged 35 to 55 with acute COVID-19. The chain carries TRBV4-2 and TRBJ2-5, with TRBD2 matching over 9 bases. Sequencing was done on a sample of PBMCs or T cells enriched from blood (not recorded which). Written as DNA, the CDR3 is TGTGCCAGCAGCCAAGGCCTCCGACTAGCGGAGGGAGGGGAGACCCAGTACTTC. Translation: CASSQGLRLAEGGETQYF.